These 31 T cell receptor beta chains were all obtained from the same sample, sequenced in a study of technical replicates of blood from a few donors. Assay used: immunoSEQ multiplex PCR; TCRdb lists only in-frame clones, some missing. The sample includes about 82,000 clones, roughly 95% of them seen just once. The sample consisted of T cells isolated from PBMCs. Receptor source: a human donor in good health.

The rearrangement links TRBV29-1 to TRBJ1-2, with a possible D match to TRBD1 (5 bases). V was clipped by 7 bases and J by 2 bases, with 11 bases between them. CDR1 and CDR2 (germline): SQVTM, ANQGSEA. The CDR3 is made up of 12 amino acids. In nucleotides, the CDR3 is TGCAGCGGTTCGGGGGGGAACTATGGCTACACCTTC. Translation: CSGSGGNYGYTF.

The chain links TRBV7-3 to TRBJ2-7, with 13 bases matching TRBD2. The germline V gene encodes CDR1 SGHTA and CDR2 FQGTGA. This CDR3 contains 15 residues. The V gene end was trimmed by 5 bases and the J gene end by 6 bases; junction bases not matched to a gene: 7. CDR3 DNA sequence: TGTGCCAGCAGCCCTGGAGGGACTAGCGGGATCGAGCAGTACTTC. Its protein is CASSPGGTSGIEQYF.

This chain connects TRBV19 to TRBJ2-1, with TRBD1 matching over 8 bases. The CDR3 totals 19 residues. Germline trimming cut 1 base from V and 4 bases from J; bases unmatched to any gene: 15. CDR1 is LNHDA and CDR2 is SQIVND in the germline V gene (reference sequence). CDR3 loop: CASSIALARPDRVYNEQFF. The CDR3 region has the DNA TGTGCCAGTAGTATAGCCCTTGCGAGGCCGGACAGGGTATACAATGAGCAGTTCTTC.

This CDR3 is CASSLDGGADQPQHF. In DNA form, the CDR3 reads TGCGCCAGCAGCTTGGATGGGGGCGCAGATCAGCCCCAGCATTTT. J is TRBJ1-5 and V is TRBV5-1, with D possibly TRBD1 on 6 matching bases. The V end lost 0 bases, the J end lost 5 bases, and 12 bases lay between the germline ends. This CDR3 is 15 amino acids long. CDR1 is SGHRS, CDR2 YFSETQ, per germline. The complete variable domain, with remaining parts taken from reference TRBV5-1 and TRBJ1-5, reads KAGVTQTPRYLIKTRGQQVTLSCSPISGHRSVSWYQQTPGQGLQFLFEYFSETQRNKGNFPGRFSGRQFSNSRSEMNVSTLELGDSALYLCASSLDGGADQPQHFGDGTRLSIL.

The V gene is TRBV6-5, the J gene TRBJ1-4; TRBD1 agrees at 8 bases. J lost 7 bases, V lost 6 bases, and 4 bases had no gene match. Germline V gene sequence: CDR1 MNHEY, CDR2 SVGAGI. This CDR3 has 13 residues. Written as DNA, the CDR3 is TGTGCCAGCAGCCGGACAGGGCTTGAAAAACTGTTTTTT. Its translation: CASSRTGLEKLFF.

This chain links TRBV11-3 with TRBJ2-3; 8 bases are shared with TRBD2. This CDR3 has 15 residues. V lost 4 bases and J lost 2; bases outside the gene matches: 5. CDR1 is SGHNT, CDR2 YENEEA, per germline. The CDR3 spells CASSSEAGATDTQYF. The CDR3 DNA reads TGTGCCAGCAGCTCGGAAGCGGGAGCCACAGATACGCAGTATTTT.

This clone was observed a single time. The rearrangement joins TRBV7-2 to TRBJ2-1; 7 bases map to TRBD2. Germline values: CDR1 SGHTA, CDR2 FQGNSA. Unmatched junction bases numbered 5, after V lost 0 bases and J lost 6 bases. The CDR3 length is 15 residues. CDR3 DNA sequence: TGTGCCAGCAGCTTAGCCCAGCGGGAATTCAATGAGCAGTTCTTC. Translating gives CASSLAQREFNEQFF. Full variable domain (outside the CDR3, taken from reference TRBV7-2 and TRBJ2-1): GAGVSQSPSNKVTEKGKDVELRCDPISGHTALYWYRQSLGQGLEFLIYFQGNSAPDKSGLPSDRFSAERTGGSVSTLTIQRTQQEDSAVYLCASSLAQREFNEQFFGPGTRLTVL.

This clone was seen a single time. Written as DNA, the CDR3 is TGTGCCAGCAGTTTTCTCGGGACAGGGGTGACAGATACGCAGTATTTT. It codes for CASSFLGTGVTDTQYF. J is TRBJ2-3 and V is TRBV2, with 10 nucleotides matching TRBD1. V lost 5 bases, J lost 3 bases, and 8 bases stayed unmatched. The CDR3 length is 16 residues. From germline, CDR1 is SNHLY and CDR2 FYNNEI. The full variable domain, in which reference TRBV2 and TRBJ2-3 provide the parts outside the CDR3, is EPEVTQTPSHQVTQMGQEVILRCVPISNHLYFYWYRQILGQKVEFLVSFYNNEISEKSEIFDDQFSVERPDGSNFTLKIRSTKLEDSAMYFCASSFLGTGVTDTQYFGPGTRLTVL.

This chain uses TRBV6-5 with TRBJ1-1; possible D gene TRBD1, 5 bases. CDR3 length: 14 residues. Per the germline V gene, CDR1 is MNHEY and CDR2 is SVGAGI. The V and J ends lost 4 bases and 3 bases respectively, with 12 bases between them. The CDR3 is CASSFREGYTEAFF. The CDR3 coding sequence is TGTGCCAGCAGTTTCAGGGAAGGGTACACTGAAGCTTTCTTT.

V is TRBV5-6 and J is TRBJ1-1; D remains unclear. Germline CDR1 and CDR2: SGHDT and YYEEEE. Trimming pared 4 bases from V and 1 base from J, leaving 14 bases between. This CDR3 is built from 15 residues. CDR3 sequence reads: CASSPFSTANTEAFF. CDR3 bases: TGTGCCAGCAGCCCCTTTAGTACCGCGAACACTGAAGCTTTCTTT.

The chain joins TRBV28 to TRBJ2-7, with D maybe TRBD2 (7 bases). The CDR3 consists of 15 residues. Germline V gene lookup returns CDR1 MDHEN and CDR2 SYDVKM. The V end lost 2 bases, the J end lost 2 bases, and 13 bases lay between the germline ends. The CDR3 reads CASSLRGGWTYEQYF. The CDR3 DNA follows: TGTGCCAGCAGTTTAAGGGGGGGTTGGACCTACGAGCAGTACTTC. Complete variable domain (other parts from reference TRBV28 and TRBJ2-7): DVKVTQSSRYLVKRTGEKVFLECVQDMDHENMFWYRQDPGLGLRLIYFSYDVKMKEKGDIPEGYSVSREKKERFSLILESASTNQTSMYLCASSLRGGWTYEQYFGPGTRLTVT.

In nucleotides, the CDR3 is TGCAGCGTTGAGGGACTAGAGGGCCGCCCAGATACGCAGTATTTT. As protein: CSVEGLEGRPDTQYF. The V and J genes are TRBV29-1 and TRBJ2-3; TRBD2 agrees at 8 bases. V lost 3 bases to trimming and J lost 4 bases; unmatched junction nucleotides: 9. The CDR3 is made up of 15 amino acids. Germline lookup yields CDR1 SQVTM and CDR2 ANQGSEA.

The chain uses TRBV19 and TRBJ2-7; 7 bases map to TRBD1. CDR1 and CDR2 (germline): LNHDA, SQIVND (reference sequence). This CDR3 is built from 13 residues. J was trimmed by 2 bases and V by 7 bases; bases with no gene match: 5. The CDR3 sequence: CASTGTETYEQYF. The CDR3 bases are TGTGCCAGTACCGGGACAGAGACCTACGAGCAGTACTTC.

V is TRBV6-1 and J is TRBJ2-7, with D unclear. The CDR3 has 13 amino acids. V lost 2 bases and J lost 4, with 9 bases in between. CDR1 MNHNS and CDR2 SASEGT come from the germline V gene. In DNA form, the CDR3 reads TGTGCCAGCAGTGAATGGCCCAAATACGAGCAGTACTTC. It codes for CASSEWPKYEQYF.

This rearrangement joins TRBV7-2 to TRBJ2-3, with D possibly TRBD2 on 5 matching bases. The CDR3 spans 16 residues. CDR1 and CDR2 from the germline V gene are SGHTA and FQGNSA. The germline V and J ends were trimmed by 5 bases and 2 bases, with 17 bases remaining between them. The chain's CDR3 is CASSRAGTQDTDTQYF. The CDR3 nucleotides read TGTGCCAGCAGCCGCGCGGGCACTCAAGACACAGATACGCAGTATTTT.

This sequence joins TRBV19 and TRBJ1-2; 8 positions agree with TRBD1. The germline CDR1 and CDR2 sequences are LNHDA and SQIVND (reference sequence). V trimming: 7 bases; J trimming: 3 bases; junction bases outside the gene matches: 4. The CDR3 length is 13 residues. The CDR3 reads CASKRDRHYGYTF. The CDR3 nucleotides read TGTGCCAGTAAGAGGGACAGGCACTATGGCTACACCTTC.

This CDR3 is CAISESDSYGYTF. CDR3 sequence (DNA): TGTGCCATCAGTGAATCGGACAGCTATGGCTACACCTTC. The V call is TRBV10-3, the J call TRBJ1-2; tentatively, D is TRBD1 (6 bases). The germline V gene encodes CDR1 ENHRY and CDR2 SYGVKD. This CDR3 has 13 residues. V lost 3 bases to trimming and J lost 4 bases, with 9 bases between them.

The chain recombines TRBV11-2 with TRBJ2-4; 14 bases are a match to TRBD2. V shed 5 bases and J 12 bases; nucleotides not matched to a gene: 6. CDR3 size: 14 residues. From germline, CDR1 is SGHAT and CDR2 FQNNGV. This chain's CDR3 is CASSPGLAGATQYF. CDR3 DNA sequence: TGTGCCAGCAGCCCGGGACTAGCGGGAGCGACTCAGTACTTC.

The J gene is TRBJ2-7, the V gene TRBV5-1; 8 bases align to TRBD1. V shed 4 bases and J 4 bases; nucleotides not matched to a gene: 13. This CDR3 is 16 amino acids long. Germline CDR1 reads SGHRS; CDR2 reads YFSETQ. CDR3 amino acids: CASSLKPGGSGYEQYF. As DNA, the CDR3 is TGCGCCAGCAGCCTGAAACCAGGGGGCTCGGGTTACGAGCAGTACTTC.

V and J are TRBV7-3 and TRBJ2-2; the D is unclear. Deletions cut 5 bases from V and 6 bases from J, with 7 bases between. The CDR3 totals 12 residues. CDR1 is SGHTA and CDR2 is FQGTGA in the germline V gene. The CDR3 is CASSPQSGELFF. The CDR3 bases are TGTGCCAGCAGCCCCCAGTCCGGGGAGCTGTTTTTT.

The V gene is TRBV29-1, the J gene TRBJ2-1; 7 bases align to TRBD1. Germline CDR1 SQVTM, CDR2 ANQGSEA. The J segment lost 7 bases and the V segment lost 7 bases, leaving 13 bases of the junction unmatched. The CDR3 totals 14 residues. CDR3 sequence (DNA): TGCAGCGCATTGGTGGGACAGCTATCAAATGAGCAGTTCTTC. This gives the protein CSALVGQLSNEQFF.

This CDR3 is CASSTPASDRAGTEAFF. In DNA form, the CDR3 reads TGCGCCAGCAGCACACCCGCTTCTGACAGGGCAGGCACTGAAGCTTTCTTT. The gene calls are TRBV5-1 and TRBJ1-1, with TRBD1 matching over 7 bases. This CDR3 has 17 residues. With 4 bases clipped from V and 4 bases from J, the junction kept 16 bases outside the gene matches. Germline assignment: CDR1 SGHRS and CDR2 YFSETQ. The full variable domain, in which reference TRBV5-1 and TRBJ1-1 provide the parts outside the CDR3, is KAGVTQTPRYLIKTRGQQVTLSCSPISGHRSVSWYQQTPGQGLQFLFEYFSETQRNKGNFPGRFSGRQFSNSRSEMNVSTLELGDSALYLCASSTPASDRAGTEAFFGQGTRLTVV.

The chain employs TRBV5-5 and TRBJ2-7; 9 nucleotides align to TRBD2. V shed 5 bases and J 2 bases; nucleotides not matched to a gene: 8. The CDR3 is 15 amino acids. Per germline, CDR1 SGHKS and CDR2 YYEKEE (reference sequence). CDR3 protein: CASSPGLASTYEQYF. The CDR3 nucleotides read TGTGCCAGCAGTCCTGGACTAGCGAGTACCTACGAGCAGTACTTC.

The chain recombines TRBV6-5 with TRBJ2-3; 11 bases map to TRBD2. Per the germline V gene, CDR1 is MNHEY and CDR2 is SVGAGI. With 9 bases clipped from V and 5 bases from J, the junction kept 4 bases outside the gene matches. The CDR3 runs to 13 residues. This CDR3 is CASLAGGEDTQYF. The CDR3 DNA reads TGTGCCAGTCTAGCGGGAGGAGAAGATACGCAGTATTTT.

The chain links TRBV11-2 to TRBJ1-5, with no clear D. V dropped 5 bases and J dropped 4 bases, with 12 bases sitting between them. This CDR3 region has 14 residues. Germline values: CDR1 SGHAT, CDR2 FQNNGV. Written as DNA, the CDR3 is TGTGCCAGCAGCATGAGTGAAATGAATCAGCCCCAGCATTTT. This codes for CASSMSEMNQPQHF.

The chain employs TRBV5-1 and TRBJ2-1, with 7 bases fitting TRBD2. Germline CDR1 reads SGHRS; CDR2 reads YFSETQ. Trimming removed 2 bases from V and 1 base from J; junction bases left unmatched: 12. The CDR3 has 18 amino acids. CDR3 loop: CASSLSFGGRESYNEQFF. The CDR3 DNA is TGCGCCAGCAGCTTATCGTTCGGGGGGAGAGAGTCCTACAATGAGCAGTTCTTC.

The chain links TRBV5-6 to TRBJ1-3; D possibly corresponds to TRBD1 (5 bases). The CDR3 is 14 residues long. The germline gives CDR1 SGHDT, CDR2 YYEEEE. V was trimmed by 2 bases and J by 2 bases, leaving 8 bases between them. CDR3 loop: CASSFQGTGNTIYF. In DNA form, the CDR3 reads TGTGCCAGCAGCTTCCAGGGAACTGGAAACACCATATATTTT.

The gene calls are TRBV6-5 and TRBJ2-7; 9 nucleotides agree with TRBD2. J was trimmed by 4 bases and V by 4 bases; bases with no gene match: 5. Germline-derived CDR1 and CDR2 are MNHEY and SVGAGI. The CDR3 consists of 14 residues. The CDR3 nucleotides are TGTGCCAGCAGTTTTGCGGGAGGGACGTACGAGCAGTACTTC. Amino acid sequence: CASSFAGGTYEQYF.

This chain joins TRBV6-6 and TRBJ1-1; weak D call: TRBD1 (6 bases). This CDR3 contains 15 residues. Trimming left V 6 bases short and J 2 bases short, with 16 bases between. Germline V lookup: CDR1 MNHNY, CDR2 SVGAGI (reference sequence). Written as DNA, the CDR3 is TGTGCCAGCAGCCTCGGGCAGGGGTTCAACACTGAAGCTTTCTTT. Translation: CASSLGQGFNTEAFF.

The rearrangement uses TRBV11-2 and TRBJ2-5; 11 bases match TRBD2. CDR3 size: 14 residues. Germline CDR1 is SGHAT and CDR2 is FQNNGV. The J segment lost 4 bases and the V segment lost 4 bases, leaving 2 bases of the junction unmatched. The CDR3 bases are TGTGCCAGCAGCTCCGGACTAGCGGGAGAGACCCAGTACTTC. Its protein is CASSSGLAGETQYF.

This clone was picked up one time. The V and J genes are TRBV2 and TRBJ2-7; D may be TRBD2 (6 bases). There are 18 residues in the CDR3. V lost 3 bases, J lost 1 base, and 22 bases lay in between. Germline CDR1 is SNHLY and CDR2 is FYNNEI. This chain's CDR3 is CASSDYGSSRTRSYEQYF. The CDR3 coding sequence is TGTGCCAGCAGTGATTACGGGAGTTCCCGTACGAGGTCCTACGAGCAGTACTTC.